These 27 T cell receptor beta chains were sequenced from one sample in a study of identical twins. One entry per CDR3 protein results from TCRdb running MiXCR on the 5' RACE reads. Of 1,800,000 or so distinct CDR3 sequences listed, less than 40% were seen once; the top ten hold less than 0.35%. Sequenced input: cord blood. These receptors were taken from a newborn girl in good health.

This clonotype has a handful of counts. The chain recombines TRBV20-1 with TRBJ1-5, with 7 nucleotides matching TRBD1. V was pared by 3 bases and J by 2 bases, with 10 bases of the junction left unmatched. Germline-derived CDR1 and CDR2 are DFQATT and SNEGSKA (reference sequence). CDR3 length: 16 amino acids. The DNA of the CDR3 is TGCAGTGCTAGGAGACAGGGATGGTGGGGCAATCAGCCCCAGCATTTT. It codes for CSARRQGWWGNQPQHF.

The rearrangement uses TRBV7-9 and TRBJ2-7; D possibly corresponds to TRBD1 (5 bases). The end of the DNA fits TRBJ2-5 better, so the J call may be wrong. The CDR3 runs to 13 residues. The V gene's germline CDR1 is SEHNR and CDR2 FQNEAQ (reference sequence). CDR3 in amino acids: CASSYPDKQTQYF. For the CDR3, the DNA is TGTGCCAGCAGCTACCCGGACAAACAGACCCAGTACTTC.

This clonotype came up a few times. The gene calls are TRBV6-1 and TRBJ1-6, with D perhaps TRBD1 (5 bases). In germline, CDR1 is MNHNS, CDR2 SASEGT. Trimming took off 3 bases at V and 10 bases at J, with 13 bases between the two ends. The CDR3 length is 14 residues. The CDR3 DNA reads TGTGCCAGCAGTGAGTTGGGGGGGGTGTCACCCCTCCACTTT. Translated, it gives CASSELGGVSPLHF.

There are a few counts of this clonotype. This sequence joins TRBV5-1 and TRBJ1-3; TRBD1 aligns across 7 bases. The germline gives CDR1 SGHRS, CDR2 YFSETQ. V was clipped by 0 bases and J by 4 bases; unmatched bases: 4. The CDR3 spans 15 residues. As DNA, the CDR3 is TGCGCCAGCAGCTTGGCCAGGGGGACAGGAAACACCATATATTTT. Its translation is CASSLARGTGNTIYF. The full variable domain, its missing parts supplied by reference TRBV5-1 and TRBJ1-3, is KAGVTQTPRYLIKTRGQQVTLSCSPISGHRSVSWYQQTPGQGLQFLFEYFSETQRNKGNFPGRFSGRQFSNSRSEMNVSTLELGDSALYLCASSLARGTGNTIYFGEGSWLTVV.

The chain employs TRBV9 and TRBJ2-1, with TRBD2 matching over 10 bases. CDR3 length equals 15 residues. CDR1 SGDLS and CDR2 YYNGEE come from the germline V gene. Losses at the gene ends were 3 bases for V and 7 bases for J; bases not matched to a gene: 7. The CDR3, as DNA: TGTGCCAGCAGCGCTATAGCGGGAGGAGGGAATGAGCAGTTCTTC. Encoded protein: CASSAIAGGGNEQFF. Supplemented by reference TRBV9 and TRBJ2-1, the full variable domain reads DSGVTQTPKHLITATGQRVTLRCSPRSGDLSVYWYQQSLDQGLQFLIQYYNGEERAKGNILERFSAQQFPDLHSELNLSSLELGDSALYFCASSAIAGGGNEQFFGPGTRLTVL.

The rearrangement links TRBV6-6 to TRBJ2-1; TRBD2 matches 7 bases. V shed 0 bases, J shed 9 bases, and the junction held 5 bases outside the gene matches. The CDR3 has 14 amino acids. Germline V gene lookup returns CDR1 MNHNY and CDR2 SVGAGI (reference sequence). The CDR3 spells CASSYSTSLPEQFF. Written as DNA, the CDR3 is TGTGCCAGCAGTTACTCGACTAGCTTGCCTGAGCAGTTCTTC.

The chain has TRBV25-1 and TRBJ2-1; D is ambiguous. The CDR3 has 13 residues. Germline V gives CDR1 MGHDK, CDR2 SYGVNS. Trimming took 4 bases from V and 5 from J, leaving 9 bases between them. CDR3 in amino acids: CASSVAYHNEQFF. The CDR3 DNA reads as TGTGCCAGCAGTGTTGCGTACCACAATGAGCAGTTCTTC.

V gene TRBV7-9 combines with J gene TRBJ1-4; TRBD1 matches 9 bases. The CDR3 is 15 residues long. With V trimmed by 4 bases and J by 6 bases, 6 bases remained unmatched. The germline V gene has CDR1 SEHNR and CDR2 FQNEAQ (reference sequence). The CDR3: CASSSKQGADEKLFF. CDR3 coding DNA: TGTGCCAGCAGCTCGAAACAGGGGGCCGATGAAAAACTGTTTTTT.

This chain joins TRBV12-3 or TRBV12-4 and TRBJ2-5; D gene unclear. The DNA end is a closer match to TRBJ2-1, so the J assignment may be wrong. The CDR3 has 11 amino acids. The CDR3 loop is CASSCQETQFF. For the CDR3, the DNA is TGTGCCAGCAGCTGCCAAGAGACCCAGTTCTTC.

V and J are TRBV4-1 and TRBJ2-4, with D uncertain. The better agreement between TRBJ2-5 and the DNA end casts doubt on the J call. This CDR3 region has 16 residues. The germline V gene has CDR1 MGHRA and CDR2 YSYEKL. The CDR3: CASSQLGPVSLETQYF. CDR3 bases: TGCGCCAGCAGCCAGCTCGGACCAGTTAGTTTGGAGACCCAGTACTTC.

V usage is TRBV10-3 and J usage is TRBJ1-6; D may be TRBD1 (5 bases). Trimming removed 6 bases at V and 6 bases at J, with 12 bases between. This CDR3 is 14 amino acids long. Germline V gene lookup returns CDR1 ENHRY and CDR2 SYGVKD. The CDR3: CAISEDIGNSPLHF. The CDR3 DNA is TGTGCCATCAGCGAGGACATCGGTAATTCACCCCTCCACTTT.

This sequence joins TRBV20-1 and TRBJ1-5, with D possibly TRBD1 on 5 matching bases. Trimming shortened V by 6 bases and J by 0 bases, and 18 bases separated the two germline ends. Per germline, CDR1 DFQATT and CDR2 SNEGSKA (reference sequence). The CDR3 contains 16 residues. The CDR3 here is CSARRGSGYSNQPQHF. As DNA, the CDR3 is TGCAGTGCGAGGCGGGGGAGTGGATATAGCAATCAGCCCCAGCATTTT.

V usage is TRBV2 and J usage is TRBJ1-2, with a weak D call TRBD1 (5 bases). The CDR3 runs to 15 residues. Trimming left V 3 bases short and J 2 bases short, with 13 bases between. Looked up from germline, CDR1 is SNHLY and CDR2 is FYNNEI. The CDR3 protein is CASSDSRVMNYGYTF. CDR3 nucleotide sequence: TGTGCCAGCAGTGACTCCAGGGTAATGAACTATGGCTACACCTTC.

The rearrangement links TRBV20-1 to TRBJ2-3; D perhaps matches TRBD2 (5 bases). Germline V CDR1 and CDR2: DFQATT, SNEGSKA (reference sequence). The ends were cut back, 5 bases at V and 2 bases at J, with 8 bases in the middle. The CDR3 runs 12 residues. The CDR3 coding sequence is TGCAGTGCTTCGACTAACACAGATACGCAGTATTTT. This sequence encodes CSASTNTDTQYF.

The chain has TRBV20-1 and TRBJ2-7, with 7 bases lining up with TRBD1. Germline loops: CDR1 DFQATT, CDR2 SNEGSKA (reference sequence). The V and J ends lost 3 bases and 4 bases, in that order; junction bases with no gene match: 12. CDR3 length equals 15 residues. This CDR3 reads CSARATGTERYEQYF. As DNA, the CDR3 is TGCAGTGCTAGGGCGACCGGGACAGAAAGGTACGAGCAGTACTTC.

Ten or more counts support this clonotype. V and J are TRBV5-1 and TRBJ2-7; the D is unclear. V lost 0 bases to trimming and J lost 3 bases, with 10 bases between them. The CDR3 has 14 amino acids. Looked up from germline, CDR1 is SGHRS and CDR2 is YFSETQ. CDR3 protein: CASSLAGIGYEQYF. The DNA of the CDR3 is TGCGCCAGCAGCTTGGCGGGTATCGGCTACGAGCAGTACTTC. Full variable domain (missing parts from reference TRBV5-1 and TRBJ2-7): KAGVTQTPRYLIKTRGQQVTLSCSPISGHRSVSWYQQTPGQGLQFLFEYFSETQRNKGNFPGRFSGRQFSNSRSEMNVSTLELGDSALYLCASSLAGIGYEQYFGPGTRLTVT.

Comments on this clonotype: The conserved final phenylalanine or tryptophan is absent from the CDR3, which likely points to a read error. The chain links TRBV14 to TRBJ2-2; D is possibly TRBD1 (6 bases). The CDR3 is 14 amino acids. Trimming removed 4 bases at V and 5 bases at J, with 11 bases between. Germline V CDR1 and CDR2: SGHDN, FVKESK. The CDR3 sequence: CASSRTRGTGELFS. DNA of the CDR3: TGTGCCAGCAGCCGCACCAGGGGAACCGGGGAGCTGTTTTCT.

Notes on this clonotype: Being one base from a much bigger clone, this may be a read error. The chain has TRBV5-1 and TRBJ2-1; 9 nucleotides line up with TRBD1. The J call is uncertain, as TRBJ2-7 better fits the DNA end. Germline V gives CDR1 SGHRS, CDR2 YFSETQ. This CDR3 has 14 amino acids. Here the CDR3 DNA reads TGCGCCAGCAGCTGGGGACAGGGCTACAATGAGCAGTACTTC. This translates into CASSWGQGYNEQYF.

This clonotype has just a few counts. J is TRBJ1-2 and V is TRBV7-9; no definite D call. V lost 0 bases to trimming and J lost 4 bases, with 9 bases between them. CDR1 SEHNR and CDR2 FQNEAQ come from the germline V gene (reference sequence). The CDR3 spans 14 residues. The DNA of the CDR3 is TGTGCCAGCAGCTTAGCTGGGCCCAGCTATGGCTACACCTTC. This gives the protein CASSLAGPSYGYTF.

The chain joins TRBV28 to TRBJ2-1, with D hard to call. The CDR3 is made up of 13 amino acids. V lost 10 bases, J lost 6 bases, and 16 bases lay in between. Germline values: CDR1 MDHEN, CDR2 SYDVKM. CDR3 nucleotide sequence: TGTGCCACCAAACCTAAGGATTCCAATGAGCAGTTCTTC. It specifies CATKPKDSNEQFF.

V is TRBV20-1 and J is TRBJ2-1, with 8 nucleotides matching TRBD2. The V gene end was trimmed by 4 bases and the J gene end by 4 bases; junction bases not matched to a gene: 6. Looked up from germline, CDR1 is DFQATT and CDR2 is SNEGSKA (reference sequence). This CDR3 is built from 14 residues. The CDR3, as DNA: TGCAGTGCTATAACGGGACTAGGGTACAATGAGCAGTTCTTC. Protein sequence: CSAITGLGYNEQFF.

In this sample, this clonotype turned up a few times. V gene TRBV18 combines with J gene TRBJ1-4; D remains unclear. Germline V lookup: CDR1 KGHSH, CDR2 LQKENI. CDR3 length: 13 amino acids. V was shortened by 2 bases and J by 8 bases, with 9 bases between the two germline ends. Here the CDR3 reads CASSPRSLEKLFF. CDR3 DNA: TGTGCCAGCTCACCAAGGAGCCTCGAAAAACTGTTTTTT.

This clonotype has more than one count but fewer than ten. This CDR3 reads CASSYGVLSTDTQYF. The CDR3 region has the DNA TGTGCCAGCAGTTACGGGGTGCTCAGCACAGATACGCAGTATTTT. The chain couples TRBV6-5 to TRBJ2-3; D not certain. The V gene's germline CDR1 is MNHEY and CDR2 SVGAGI. V dropped 2 bases and J dropped 0 bases, with 9 bases sitting between them. This CDR3 spans 15 amino acids.

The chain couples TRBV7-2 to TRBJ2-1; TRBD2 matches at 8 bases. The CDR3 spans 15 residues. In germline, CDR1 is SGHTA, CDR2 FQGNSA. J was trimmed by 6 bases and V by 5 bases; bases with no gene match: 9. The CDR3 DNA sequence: TGTGCCAGCAGCCCCCCGGGACTAGTCCCCAATGAGCAGTTCTTC. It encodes CASSPPGLVPNEQFF.

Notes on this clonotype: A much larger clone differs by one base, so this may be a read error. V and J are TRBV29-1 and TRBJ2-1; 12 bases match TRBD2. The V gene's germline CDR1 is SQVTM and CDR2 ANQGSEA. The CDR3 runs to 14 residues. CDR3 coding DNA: TGCAGCGGGCTAGCGGGAGGGCGGTACAATGAGCAGCTCTTC. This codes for CSGLAGGRYNEQLF.

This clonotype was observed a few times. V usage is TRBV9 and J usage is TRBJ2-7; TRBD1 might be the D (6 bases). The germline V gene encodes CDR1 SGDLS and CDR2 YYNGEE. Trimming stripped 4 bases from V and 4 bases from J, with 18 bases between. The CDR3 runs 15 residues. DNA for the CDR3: TGTGCCAGCAGCTTAAGCGAATTTGACAGGTACGAGCAGTACTTC. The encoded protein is CASSLSEFDRYEQYF.

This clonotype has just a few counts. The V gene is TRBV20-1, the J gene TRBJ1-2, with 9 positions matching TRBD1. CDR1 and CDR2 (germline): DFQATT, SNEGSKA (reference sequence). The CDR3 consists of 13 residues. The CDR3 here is CSPMGQGTYGYTF. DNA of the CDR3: TGCAGCCCCATGGGACAGGGTACCTATGGCTACACCTTC.